These 17 T cell receptor beta chains came from one sample sequenced in a study of T cells in Graves' hyperthyroidism and ophthalmopathy. RNA transcripts yielded amplified TCR beta CDR3 regions. HTBI primers were used for first-round RT-PCR of the TCR CDR3. Using its own MiXCR run on the multiplex PCR reads, TCRdb lists one record per CDR3 protein. The sample yields roughly 500,000 distinct CDR3 sequences, less than 25% seen once. The sample comprised blood. The origin of the receptors is a woman in her 70s with Graves' ophthalmopathy.

The chain employs TRBV5-1 and TRBJ2-7, with D maybe TRBD2 (6 bases). The germline gives CDR1 SGHRS, CDR2 YFSETQ. The CDR3 is made up of 14 amino acids. V lost 3 bases and J lost 0, with 10 bases in between. The CDR3 here is CASSSLASSYEQYF. The CDR3 region has the DNA TGCGCCAGCAGCTCCCTAGCGAGCTCCTACGAGCAGTACTTC. The full variable domain, rest sourced from reference TRBV5-1 and TRBJ2-7, is KAGVTQTPRYLIKTRGQQVTLSCSPISGHRSVSWYQQTPGQGLQFLFEYFSETQRNKGNFPGRFSGRQFSNSRSEMNVSTLELGDSALYLCASSSLASSYEQYFGPGTRLTVT.

The V call is TRBV6-5, the J call TRBJ1-6, with a weak D call TRBD1 (6 bases). The V end lost 2 bases, the J end lost 4 bases, and 9 bases lay between the germline ends. CDR3 length: 15 residues. CDR1 and CDR2 from the germline V gene are MNHEY and SVGAGI. CDR3 sequence (DNA): TGTGCCAGCAGTTACGGGACACCGTATAATTCACCCCTCCACTTT. Translating it yields CASSYGTPYNSPLHF.

This chain connects TRBV6-1 to TRBJ2-2; D might be TRBD1 or TRBD2, each matching 5 bases. V was shortened by 5 bases and J by 2 bases, with 15 bases between the two germline ends. In germline, CDR1 is MNHNS, CDR2 SASEGT. CDR3 size: 16 residues. The CDR3 sequence is CASSTRAGTNTGELFF. CDR3 sequence (DNA): TGTGCCAGCAGTACCCGTGCCGGGACCAACACCGGGGAGCTGTTTTTT.

As DNA, the CDR3 is TGTGCCAGCAGCTCAGGGGGAACTGGTCGTCAGCTGTTTTTT. Translated, it gives CASSSGGTGRQLFF. The chain employs TRBV12-3 or TRBV12-4 and TRBJ2-2, with 7 bases that match TRBD1. The CDR3 spans 14 residues. The trim removed 6 bases at V and 12 bases at J, leaving 13 bases unmatched.

This clonotype occurred many times. CDR3 residues: CASSREAGELFF. In nucleotides, the CDR3 is TGTGCCAGCAGCAGGGAAGCCGGGGAGCTGTTTTTT. The rearrangement joins TRBV11-2 to TRBJ2-2; D gene ambiguous. Trimming took 5 bases from V and 6 from J, leaving 7 bases between them. Looked up from germline, CDR1 is SGHAT and CDR2 is FQNNGV. The CDR3 extends over 12 amino acids.

There are many counts of this clonotype. CDR3 in amino acids: CASSSRTGVETQYF. The CDR3 coding sequence is TGTGCCAGCAGCTCGCGGACAGGGGTAGAGACCCAGTACTTC. The chain uses TRBV7-2 and TRBJ2-5, with TRBD1 matching over 9 bases. CDR1 SGHTA and CDR2 FQGNSA come from the germline V gene. CDR3 size: 14 residues. The V and J ends lost 4 bases and 4 bases, in that order; junction bases with no gene match: 4. The full variable domain, completed using reference TRBV7-2 and TRBJ2-5, is GAGVSQSPSNKVTEKGKDVELRCDPISGHTALYWYRQSLGQGLEFLIYFQGNSAPDKSGLPSDRFSAERTGGSVSTLTIQRTQQEDSAVYLCASSSRTGVETQYFGPGTRLLVL.

The chain links TRBV13 to TRBJ2-2; 8 nucleotides align to TRBD1. In germline, CDR1 is PRHDT, CDR2 FYEKMQ (reference sequence). V lost 0 bases, J lost 6 bases, and 6 bases stayed unmatched. The CDR3 consists of 16 residues. The CDR3 loop reads CASSLGRTGSSGELFF. Written as DNA, the CDR3 is TGTGCCAGCAGCTTAGGACGGACAGGGAGTTCCGGGGAGCTGTTTTTT.

This clonotype was found a few times. The chain links TRBV6-1 to TRBJ1-2, with D maybe TRBD1 (6 bases). The germline CDR1 and CDR2 sequences are MNHNS and SASEGT. CDR3 length: 14 residues. Trimming left V 5 bases short and J 6 bases short, with 16 bases between. This CDR3 reads CASSLGHPGDGYTF. The CDR3 nucleotides are TGTGCCAGCAGTCTGGGACACCCCGGGGATGGCTACACCTTC.

The V gene is TRBV7-2, the J gene TRBJ2-1; tentatively, D is TRBD2 (5 bases). This CDR3 spans 16 amino acids. Germline-derived CDR1 and CDR2 are SGHTA and FQGNSA. With 2 bases removed from V and 2 bases from J, the gap between germline ends came to 13 bases. The CDR3 nucleotides read TGTGCCAGCAGCTTAAACAGCGGATTAACCTACAATGAGCAGTTCTTC. It specifies CASSLNSGLTYNEQFF.

This clonotype has at least ten counts. This sequence joins TRBV6-2 or TRBV6-3 and TRBJ2-7, with TRBD1 identical over 9 bases. V trimming: 1 base; J trimming: 3 bases; junction bases outside the gene matches: 16. CDR1 MNHEY and CDR2 SVGEGT come from the germline V gene. The CDR3 sequence is 19 residues long. CDR3 DNA: TGTGCCAGCAGTTACTTCCTTGACCTACTCGGGGACAGGGACTACGAGCAGTACTTC. It specifies CASSYFLDLLGDRDYEQYF.

The chain carries TRBV5-1 and TRBJ1-2, with 7 bases matching TRBD1. V lost 4 bases, J lost 3 bases, and 9 bases stayed unmatched. The germline V gene encodes CDR1 SGHRS and CDR2 YFSETQ. The CDR3 sequence is 15 residues long. The CDR3 reads CASSEWDSSYYGYTF. The CDR3 DNA reads as TGCGCCAGCAGCGAATGGGACAGCAGCTACTATGGCTACACCTTC.

There are many counts of this clonotype. The V and J genes are TRBV3-1 and TRBJ1-1; D is unresolved. V dropped 3 bases and J dropped 11 bases, with 16 bases sitting between them. This CDR3 spans 13 amino acids. Germline assignment: CDR1 LGHDT and CDR2 YNNKEL (reference sequence). In nucleotides, the CDR3 is TGTGCCAGCAGCCATGGATCCGGGTCTCGGGCTTTCTTT. It is translated as CASSHGSGSRAFF.

CDR3 amino acids: CASSPGQVIPEAFF. The CDR3 nucleotides read TGTGCCAGCAGCCCCGGACAGGTCATACCTGAAGCTTTCTTT. This rearrangement joins TRBV5-5 to TRBJ1-1, with 7 bases fitting TRBD1. Trimming cost V 4 bases and J 6 bases; bases outside gene matches: 9. The CDR3 runs to 14 residues. The V gene's germline CDR1 is SGHKS and CDR2 YYEKEE (reference sequence).

Regarding this clonotype: A much larger clone is a single base away; this may be a read error. The rearrangement uses TRBV3-1 and TRBJ2-5, with 7 bases that match TRBD1. The CDR3 runs 15 residues. CDR1 and CDR2 (germline): LGHDT, YNNKEL (reference sequence). The CDR3 loop is CVSSQLGTVQETQYF. The CDR3 DNA reads TGTGTCAGCAGCCAACTGGGGACAGTGCAAGAGACCCAGTACTTC.

This clonotype was detected a few times. The rearrangement links TRBV30 to TRBJ2-4; no definite D call. This CDR3 contains 15 residues. V gave up 0 bases and J gave up 3 bases, with 12 bases separating them. Germline CDR1 GTSNPN, CDR2 SVGIG (reference sequence). The CDR3 sequence: CAWSVGRGVKNIQYF. DNA of the CDR3: TGTGCCTGGAGTGTAGGGCGTGGGGTCAAAAACATTCAGTACTTC. The complete variable domain, with remaining parts taken from reference TRBV30 and TRBJ2-4, reads SQTIHQWPATLVQPVGSPLSLECTVEGTSNPNLYWYRQAAGRGLQLLFYSVGIGQISSEVPQNLSASRPQDRQFILSSKKLLLSDSGFYLCAWSVGRGVKNIQYFGAGTRLSVL.

This clonotype was counted between two and nine times. This chain connects TRBV20-1 to TRBJ1-3; D is unclear. Looked up from germline, CDR1 is DFQATT and CDR2 is SNEGSKA (reference sequence). The CDR3 consists of 11 residues. V lost 2 bases to trimming and J lost 8 bases, with 7 bases between them. The CDR3: CSARIGDTIYF. DNA for the CDR3: TGCAGTGCTAGAATTGGGGACACCATATATTTT.

This clonotype was picked up many times. The rearrangement uses TRBV28 and TRBJ1-1; D is unresolved. The V and J ends lost 1 base and 7 bases respectively, with 10 bases between them. Germline V gene sequence: CDR1 MDHEN, CDR2 SYDVKM. The CDR3 is 13 residues long. CDR3 sequence reads: CASSLYGGGEAFF. The CDR3 DNA reads as TGTGCCAGCAGTTTATACGGAGGAGGTGAAGCTTTCTTT.